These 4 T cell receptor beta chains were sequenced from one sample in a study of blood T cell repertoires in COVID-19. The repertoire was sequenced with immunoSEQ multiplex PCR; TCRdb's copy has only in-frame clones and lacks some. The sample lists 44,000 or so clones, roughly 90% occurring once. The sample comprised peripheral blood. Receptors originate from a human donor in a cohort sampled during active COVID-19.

The CDR3 DNA follows: TGTGCCAGCAGTACCGACTGGGGGGATCAGCCCCAGCATTTT. Protein: CASSTDWGDQPQHF. This chain joins TRBV6-2 or TRBV6-3 and TRBJ1-5; TRBD1 is a possible D gene (5 bases). The CDR3 loop spans 14 amino acids. The germline gives CDR1 MNHEY, CDR2 SVGEGT. Trimming stripped 5 bases from V and 5 bases from J, with 13 bases between.

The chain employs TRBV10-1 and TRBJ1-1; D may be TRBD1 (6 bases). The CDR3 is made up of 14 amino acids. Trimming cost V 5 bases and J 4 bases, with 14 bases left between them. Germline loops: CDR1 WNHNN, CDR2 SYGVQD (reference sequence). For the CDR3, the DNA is TGCGCCAGCAGTTTTAACAGGGATCGCACTGAAGCTTTCTTT. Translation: CASSFNRDRTEAFF.

CDR3 region: CASGNIQGRDEKLFF. The DNA for the CDR3 is TGTGCTAGTGGTAACATACAGGGGCGTGATGAAAAACTGTTTTTT. The chain is built from TRBV12-5 and TRBJ1-4; 7 positions agree with TRBD1. Germline V gives CDR1 LGHNT, CDR2 FRNRAP. CDR3 length: 15 residues. V shed 5 bases and J 6 bases; nucleotides not matched to a gene: 9. Combining the CDR3 with reference TRBV12-5 and TRBJ1-4 gives the whole variable domain DARVTQTPRHKVTEMGQEVTMRCQPILGHNTVFWYRQTMMQGLELLAYFRNRAPLDDSGMPKDRFSAEMPDATLATLKIQPSEPRDSAVYFCASGNIQGRDEKLFFGSGTQLSVL.

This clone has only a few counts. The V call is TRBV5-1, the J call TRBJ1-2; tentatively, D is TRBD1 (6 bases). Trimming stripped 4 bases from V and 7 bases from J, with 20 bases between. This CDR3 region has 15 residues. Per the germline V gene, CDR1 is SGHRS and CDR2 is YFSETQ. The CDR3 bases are TGCGCCAGCAGCGCCTCCGGGACACTAGTATCTGGCTACACCTTC. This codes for CASSASGTLVSGYTF.